These 9 T cell receptor beta chains came from one sample sequenced in a study of response to subunit inactivated influenza vaccine. Via MiXCR, TCRdb re-called the RT-PCR reads, giving one row per CDR3 protein. The repertoire has around 650,000 distinct CDR3 sequences, about 15% of them found once; the top ten carry 11%. The sequenced sample was PBMCs from blood, obtained roughly 12 days after vaccination. Every receptor here comes from a man aged 50 to 60 who received an inactivated influenza vaccine.

This clonotype was seen a handful of times. The V call is TRBV29-1, the J call TRBJ2-1; 11 bases are shared with TRBD1. The junction had 4 bases not matched to a gene; V was cut back by 6 bases and J by 6 bases. This CDR3 contains 13 residues. CDR1 is SQVTM and CDR2 is ANQGSEA in the germline V gene. CDR3 in DNA: TGCAGCGTCGCCGGGACAGGGGGCAATGAGCAGTTCTTC. Translation gives CSVAGTGGNEQFF.

Of note for this clonotype: One junction end does not reproduce the germline sequence, and a read error may be involved. This rearrangement joins TRBV20-1 to TRBJ2-1; 11 bases agree with TRBD2. CDR3 length: 16 residues. CDR1 is DFQATT, CDR2 SNEGSKA, per germline (reference sequence). The chain's CDR3 is CCAPPPGTSGNNEQFF. As DNA, the CDR3 is TGCTGTGCTCCCCCGCCCGGGACTAGCGGAAACAATGAGCAGTTCTTC.

The sample holds a few counts of this clonotype. The J gene is TRBJ1-1, the V gene TRBV7-2; 7 bases line up with TRBD1. From germline, CDR1 is SGHTA and CDR2 FQGNSA. V trimming: 5 bases; J trimming: 1 base; junction bases outside the gene matches: 7. CDR3 length: 15 residues. Here the CDR3 DNA reads TGTGCCAGCAGCACCCAGACAGGGTGGAACACTGAAGCTTTCTTT. Translating it yields CASSTQTGWNTEAFF.

V gene TRBV20-1 combines with J gene TRBJ1-3; D gene unclear. This CDR3 has 12 amino acids. Trimming cost V 5 bases and J 0 bases, with 5 bases left between them. Looked up from germline, CDR1 is DFQATT and CDR2 is SNEGSKA (reference sequence). CDR3 nucleotides: TGCAGTGCTTACAGCTCTGGAAACACCATATATTTT. Translation gives CSAYSSGNTIYF.

The rearrangement uses TRBV7-2 and TRBJ2-7, with 13 nucleotides matching TRBD2. The ends lost 5 bases at V and 4 bases at J; junction bases unmatched: 5. Germline-derived CDR1 and CDR2 are SGHTA and FQGNSA. The CDR3 covers 15 residues. The CDR3 DNA sequence: TGTGCCAGCAGCACAGAGGGACTAGCGGGATACGAGCAGTACTTC. It yields the protein CASSTEGLAGYEQYF.

This chain connects TRBV10-3 to TRBJ2-3; D perhaps matches TRBD1 (5 bases). This CDR3 contains 16 residues. With 3 bases removed from V and 0 bases from J, the gap between germline ends came to 13 bases. Per germline, CDR1 ENHRY and CDR2 SYGVKD. CDR3 loop: CAISDVGKGSTDTQYF. CDR3 nucleotides: TGTGCCATCAGTGATGTGGGAAAGGGGAGCACAGATACGCAGTATTTT.

This clonotype came up a few times. The V gene is TRBV9, the J gene TRBJ2-2, with D possibly being TRBD2 (5 bases). Germline CDR1 and CDR2: SGDLS and YYNGEE. Trimming shortened V by 0 bases and J by 0 bases, and 21 bases separated the two germline ends. This CDR3 has 20 residues. This CDR3 reads CASSVVPGGGGRANTGELFF. The CDR3, as DNA: TGTGCCAGCAGCGTAGTACCCGGTGGTGGCGGGCGAGCGAACACCGGGGAGCTGTTTTTT.

This clonotype was counted a few times. This chain connects TRBV4-1 to TRBJ2-7; D is possibly TRBD1 (6 bases). Germline values: CDR1 MGHRA, CDR2 YSYEKL. The CDR3 is made up of 17 amino acids. The ends were cut back, 6 bases at V and 0 bases at J, with 21 bases in the middle. The CDR3 DNA reads as TGCGCCAGCAGTCATCTCGGTCAGGGGCCCTACTCCTACGAGCAGTACTTC. It yields the protein CASSHLGQGPYSYEQYF.

The table lists this clonotype with a count of one. DNA of the CDR3: TGTGCCAGCTCATCCTCTACAGGGGGCCCATCTGGGGCCAACGTCCTGACTTTC. It encodes CASSSSTGGPSGANVLTF. The rearrangement joins TRBV18 to TRBJ2-6, with TRBD1 matching 9 bases. The CDR3 is 18 amino acids. The V gene end was trimmed by 5 bases and the J gene end by 1 base; junction bases not matched to a gene: 9. The germline gives CDR1 KGHSH, CDR2 LQKENI.